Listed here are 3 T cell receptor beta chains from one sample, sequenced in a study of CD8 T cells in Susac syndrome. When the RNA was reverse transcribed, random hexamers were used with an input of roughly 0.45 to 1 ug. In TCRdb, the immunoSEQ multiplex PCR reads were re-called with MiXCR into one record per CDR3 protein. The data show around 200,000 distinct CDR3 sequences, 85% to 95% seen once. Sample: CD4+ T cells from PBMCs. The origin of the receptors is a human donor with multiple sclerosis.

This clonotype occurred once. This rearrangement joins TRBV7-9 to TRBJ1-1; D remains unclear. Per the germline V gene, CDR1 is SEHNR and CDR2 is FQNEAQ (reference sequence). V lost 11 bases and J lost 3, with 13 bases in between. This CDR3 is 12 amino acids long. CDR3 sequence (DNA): TGTGCCCCTGCAAGGGCGGACACTGAAGCTTTCTTT. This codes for CAPARADTEAFF.

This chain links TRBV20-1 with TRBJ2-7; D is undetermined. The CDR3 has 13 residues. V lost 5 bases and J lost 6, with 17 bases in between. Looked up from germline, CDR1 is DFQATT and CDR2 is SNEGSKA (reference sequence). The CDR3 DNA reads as TGCAGTGCTTCGACCTACGCTATTCTCGAGCAGTACTTC. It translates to CSASTYAILEQYF.

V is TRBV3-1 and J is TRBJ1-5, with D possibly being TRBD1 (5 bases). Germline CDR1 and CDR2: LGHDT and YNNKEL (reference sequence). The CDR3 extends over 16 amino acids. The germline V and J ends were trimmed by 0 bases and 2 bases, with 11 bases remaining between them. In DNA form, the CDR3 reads TGTGCCAGCAGCCAAGACGGGGGGTTGGGCAATCAGCCCCAGCATTTT. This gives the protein CASSQDGGLGNQPQHF.